Listed below are T cell receptor beta chains from one sample, sequenced in a study of T-cell reconstitution after alpha-beta-depleted transplantation in children. TCRdb ran MiXCR on the PCR reads and lists one entry per CDR3 protein. The sample lists 700,000 to 850,000 distinct CDR3 sequences, 15% to 20% occurring once. The material sequenced was PBMCs, mostly from graft donor cells, taken 360 days after TCRalphabeta/CD19-depleted stem cell transplant. These TCRs come from a male patient between 10 and 17 years old who had a stem cell transplant for acute lymphoblastic leukemia, so the T cells may come from the graft donor. Each CDR3 is given with its conserved first and last residue. D genes are given only for firm matches. Only some rows state a clone size, as once, few, many or a class for expanded clones.

clone size	V gene	CDR3 length	J gene	D gene	CDR3 protein	CDR3 DNA
NA	TRBV6-4	13	TRBJ1-1	TRBD1	CASSRQGSTEAFF	TGTGCCAGCAGTCGACAGGGGTCGACTGAAGCTTTCTTT
NA	TRBV4-1	13	TRBJ1-2	NA	CASSQEWPYGYTF	TGCGCCAGCAGCCAAGAGTGGCCGTATGGCTACACCTTC
NA	TRBV20-1	12	TRBJ1-5	NA	CSAYHRYLGQHF	TGCAGTGCTTACCACAGGTATTTGGGCCAGCATTTT
few	TRBV2	12	TRBJ2-1	NA	CASTTGYNEQFF	TGTGCCAGTACAACAGGGTACAATGAGCAGTTCTTC
NA	TRBV20-1	11	TRBJ2-7	TRBD2	CSGGGRYEQYF	TGCAGTGGGGGAGGGAGGTACGAGCAGTACTTC
few	TRBV3-1	14	TRBJ2-5	NA	CASSTGPEQETQYF	TGTGCCAGCAGCACCGGACCGGAGCAAGAGACCCAGTACTTC
few	TRBV7-8	17	TRBJ2-7	NA	CASSSLTGRGLPYEQYF	TGTGCCAGCAGCTCGCTGACAGGGCGGGGACTACCCTACGAGCAGTACTTC
many	TRBV10-2	13	TRBJ2-7	TRBD1	CASRLNTGAEQYF	TGCGCCAGCAGGTTAAACACAGGGGCCGAGCAGTACTTC
NA	TRBV11-2	16	TRBJ2-2	TRBD2	CASSPTSGVGTGELFF	TGTGCCAGCAGCCCTACTAGCGGGGTCGGGACCGGGGAGCTGTTTTTT
NA	TRBV29-1	14	TRBJ2-5	NA	CSVEERARGETQYF	TGCAGCGTTGAAGAACGGGCACGGGGAGAGACCCAGTACTTC
many	TRBV28	18	TRBJ2-1	TRBD2	CASSWSGLAGGSYNEQFF	TGTGCCAGCAGTTGGTCCGGACTAGCGGGAGGTTCTTACAATGAGCAGTTCTTC
NA	TRBV5-6	12	TRBJ1-2	NA	CASRSNAYGYTF	TGTGCCAGCAGATCTAATGCCTATGGCTACACCTTC
once	TRBV18	15	TRBJ2-7	NA	CASSPPVRQEHEQYF	TGTGCCAGCTCACCACCAGTTAGACAGGAGCACGAGCAGTACTTC
NA	TRBV3-1	13	TRBJ2-7	NA	CASSRRASYEQYF	TGTGCCAGCAGCCGACGGGCTTCCTACGAGCAGTACTTC
many	TRBV4-1	21	TRBJ2-1	TRBD2	CASSPLPGLAGVRGLYNEQFF	TGCGCCAGCAGCCCCCTCCCGGGACTAGCGGGAGTAAGGGGATTATACAATGAGCAGTTCTTC
NA	TRBV2	14	TRBJ2-4	NA	CASNDPNVKNIQYF	TGTGCCAGCAATGACCCTAACGTCAAAAACATTCAGTACTTC
many	TRBV7-2	15	TRBJ2-4	NA	CASSLLVLAKNIQYF	TGTGCCAGCAGCCTCTTAGTGCTAGCCAAAAACATTCAGTACTTC
NA	TRBV11-1	13	TRBJ2-1	NA	CASTRLLVGEQFF	TGTGCCAGCACACGTCTCTTAGTGGGTGAGCAGTTCTTC
few	TRBV5-1	16	TRBJ2-1	NA	CASSLATSSSYNEQFF	TGCGCCAGCAGCTTGGCCACCTCGAGCTCCTACAATGAGCAGTTCTTC
NA	TRBV7-9	12	TRBJ1-3	NA	CASSLGRHTIYF	TGTGCCAGCAGCTTAGGACGACACACCATATATTTT
NA	TRBV29-1	14	TRBJ2-1	TRBD1	CSVKTGQRDNEQFF	TGCAGCGTTAAGACGGGACAGAGAGACAATGAGCAGTTCTTC
NA	TRBV7-2	17	TRBJ2-7	NA	CASSPMRGVGPLYEQYF	TGTGCCAGCAGCCCAATGCGCGGGGTAGGCCCTCTCTACGAGCAGTACTTC
NA	TRBV6-5	13	TRBJ1-1	NA	CASSSGWSTEAFF	TGTGCCAGCAGTTCAGGGTGGAGCACTGAAGCTTTCTTT
NA	TRBV3-1	16	TRBJ2-2	NA	CASTPAGGRRTGELFF	TGTGCCAGCACCCCGGCCGGGGGGCGACGCACCGGGGAGCTGTTTTTT
once	TRBV20-1	14	TRBJ1-6	TRBD1	CSASGQPYNSPLHF	TGCAGTGCATCGGGACAGCCTTATAATTCACCCCTCCACTTT
NA	TRBV6-5	11	TRBJ2-7	NA	CASSFLAKQYF	TGTGCCAGCAGTTTTCTAGCGAAGCAGTACTTC
many	TRBV6-5	15	TRBJ2-7	TRBD2	CASSYAWEGAYEQYF	TGTGCCAGCAGTTACGCCTGGGAGGGCGCCTACGAGCAGTACTTC
NA	TRBV5-6	13	TRBJ2-1	NA	CASMGYPYNEQFF	TGTGCCAGTATGGGATATCCCTACAATGAGCAGTTCTTC
NA	TRBV29-1	12	TRBJ1-2	TRBD1	CSVIDRGYGYTF	TGCAGCGTTATTGACAGGGGCTATGGCTACACCTTC
NA	TRBV5-1	14	TRBJ2-1	TRBD2	CASSEGVAGSEQFF	TGCGCCAGCAGCGAAGGGGTAGCGGGAAGCGAGCAGTTCTTC
few	TRBV12-3/TRBV12-4	15	TRBJ2-1	TRBD1	CASSNRQGVTHEQFF	TGTGCCAGCAGTAACAGACAGGGGGTAACGCATGAGCAGTTCTTC
few	TRBV6-5	14	TRBJ2-7	NA	CASSYAWTAYEQYF	TGTGCCAGCAGTTACGCATGGACAGCCTACGAGCAGTACTTC
many	TRBV5-1	14	TRBJ2-7	NA	CASSLGERKDEQYF	TGCGCCAGCAGCTTGGGTGAAAGAAAGGACGAGCAGTACTTC
few	TRBV3-1	18	TRBJ2-1	TRBD2	CASSPSPWWEGSYNEQFF	TGTGCCAGCAGCCCGTCCCCTTGGTGGGAGGGTTCCTACAATGAGCAGTTCTTC
many	TRBV10-3	17	TRBJ2-1	TRBD2	CAISDPLAGRGYNEQFF	TGTGCCATCAGTGACCCCCTAGCGGGGAGGGGCTACAATGAGCAGTTCTTC
NA	TRBV4-2	15	TRBJ2-2	NA	CASSQVGYNTGELFF	TGTGCCAGCAGCCAAGTCGGGTATAACACCGGGGAGCTGTTTTTT
few	TRBV9	16	TRBJ2-3	NA	CASSGYGGGGTDTQYF	TGTGCCAGCAGCGGCTACGGGGGAGGAGGGACAGATACGCAGTATTTT
NA	TRBV9	15	TRBJ2-2	NA	CASTFGGRSTGELFF	TGTGCCAGCACCTTCGGGGGGCGGTCCACCGGGGAGCTGTTTTTT
few	TRBV7-8	19	TRBJ2-1	TRBD2	CASSYTGTSGTRGYNEQFF	TGTGCCAGCAGCTACACCGGGACTAGCGGGACCCGAGGCTACAATGAGCAGTTCTTC
few	TRBV11-2	14	TRBJ2-3	TRBD2	CASTLAGGADTQYF	TGTGCCAGCACCCTAGCGGGAGGCGCAGATACGCAGTATTTT
many	TRBV29-1	17	TRBJ2-4	NA	CSVGRTPERGSKNIQYF	TGCAGCGTTGGAAGGACACCCGAAAGGGGTTCCAAAAACATTCAGTACTTC